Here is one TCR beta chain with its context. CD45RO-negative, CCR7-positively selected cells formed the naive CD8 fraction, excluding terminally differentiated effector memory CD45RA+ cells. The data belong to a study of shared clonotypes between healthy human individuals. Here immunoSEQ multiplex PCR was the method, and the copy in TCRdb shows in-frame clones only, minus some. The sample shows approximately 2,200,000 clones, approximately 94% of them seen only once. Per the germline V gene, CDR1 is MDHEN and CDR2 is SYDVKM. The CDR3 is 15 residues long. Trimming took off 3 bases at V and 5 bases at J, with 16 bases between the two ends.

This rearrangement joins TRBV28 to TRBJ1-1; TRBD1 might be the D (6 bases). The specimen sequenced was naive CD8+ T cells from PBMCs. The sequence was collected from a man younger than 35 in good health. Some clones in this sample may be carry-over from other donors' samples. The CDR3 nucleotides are TGTGCCAGCAGTTTTCTCGGGGGCGCGAGAACTGAAGCTTTCTTT. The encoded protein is CASSFLGGARTEAFF.